The next 24 T cell receptor beta chains were all read from a single sample in a study of blood T cell repertoires in COVID-19 (dated by TCRdb to between 2020 and 2021). Library preparation was by the immunoSEQ multiplex PCR assay. The immuneACCESS repertoire file appears here via TCRdb, limited to in-frame rearrangements. These files lack a portion of the clones; in checked studies, under half of the deficit traces to unresolved V genes, and the cause of the others is not known. The sample records approximately 140,000 clones, about 86% of which are singletons. Of the sample, roughly 2.2% falls within the top ten clones. What was sequenced was PBMCs or T cells enriched from blood (not recorded which). These receptors were obtained from a man between 35 and 55 years old with acute COVID-19.

J is TRBJ1-5 and V is TRBV9; unclear D gene. Germline V gives CDR1 SGDLS, CDR2 YYNGEE. Trimming shortened V by 3 bases and J by 0 bases, and 7 bases separated the two germline ends. The CDR3 is made up of 14 amino acids. Here the CDR3 reads CASSGEDSNQPQHF. The DNA of the CDR3 is TGTGCCAGCAGCGGCGAGGATAGCAATCAGCCCCAGCATTTT.

The chain carries TRBV29-1 and TRBJ2-3; 10 nucleotides agree with TRBD2. The V segment lost 1 base and the J segment 5 bases; nucleotides outside the gene matches: 9. CDR1 is SQVTM and CDR2 is ANQGSEA in the germline V gene. The CDR3 contains 16 residues. The CDR3 region has the DNA TGCAGCGTTGAAGGAGTGATAGCGGGAGGAAGAGATACGCAGTATTTT. Its protein product is CSVEGVIAGGRDTQYF.

The genes are TRBV28 and TRBJ2-5; weak D call: TRBD2 (7 bases). The CDR3 is 14 residues long. The germline V gene has CDR1 MDHEN and CDR2 SYDVKM. V lost 5 bases to trimming and J lost 2 bases, with 12 bases between them. The CDR3 DNA sequence: TGTGCCAGCAGTCTAGGGGGGGAACAAGAGACCCAGTACTTC. Protein: CASSLGGEQETQYF.

The chain combines TRBV6-5 with TRBJ2-7, with 8 bases aligning to TRBD1. Germline-derived CDR1 and CDR2 are MNHEY and SVGAGI. After removal of 10 bases from V and 10 bases from J, the junction contained 15 bases not matched to a gene. The CDR3 is made up of 13 amino acids. In nucleotides, the CDR3 is TGTGCCAACCGCTTCCCGGACAGGGTGAGTCAGTACTTC. Translating gives CANRFPDRVSQYF.

This chain connects TRBV6-5 to TRBJ2-7; tentatively, D is TRBD2 (6 bases). In germline, CDR1 is MNHEY, CDR2 SVGAGI. This CDR3 has 14 amino acids. Trimming pared 5 bases from V and 3 bases from J, leaving 14 bases between. The CDR3 DNA reads as TGTGCCAGCAGTCCATCGGGGGTTCTCTACGAGCAGTACTTC. It codes for CASSPSGVLYEQYF.

The genes are TRBV2 and TRBJ2-5, with TRBD2 identical over 7 bases. Germline V gene lookup returns CDR1 SNHLY and CDR2 FYNNEI. The CDR3 is made up of 13 amino acids. Losses at the gene ends were 4 bases for V and 5 bases for J; bases not matched to a gene: 4. CDR3 nucleotide sequence: TGTGCCAGCAGTGGGGAGGGCTGGGAGACCCAGTACTTC. Translation gives CASSGEGWETQYF.

The DNA for the CDR3 is TGTGCCAGCACCCAACAGGGAAGCTCCTACGAGCAGTACTTC. Translation gives CASTQQGSSYEQYF. This chain connects TRBV2 to TRBJ2-7; maybe TRBD1 (6 bases). Germline-derived CDR1 and CDR2 are SNHLY and FYNNEI. This CDR3 is 14 amino acids long. V was shortened by 7 bases and J by 0 bases, with 13 bases between the two germline ends.

The chain employs TRBV6-5 and TRBJ2-3; 7 nucleotides align to TRBD2. Germline loops: CDR1 MNHEY, CDR2 SVGAGI. CDR3 size: 15 residues. V trimming: 6 bases; J trimming: 3 bases; junction bases outside the gene matches: 9. DNA of the CDR3: TGTGCCAGCAGCCGGACTAGATGGGTGACAGATACGCAGTATTTT. It yields the protein CASSRTRWVTDTQYF.

The rearrangement uses TRBV4-2 and TRBJ2-7, with a tentative D call TRBD2 (7 bases). Per the germline V gene, CDR1 is LGHNA and CDR2 is YNFKEQ. V was shortened by 0 bases and J by 7 bases, with 13 bases between the two germline ends. This CDR3 region has 14 residues. CDR3 protein: CASSQDEGRGEQYF. As DNA, the CDR3 is TGTGCCAGCAGCCAAGATGAGGGGAGGGGGGAGCAGTACTTC.

The V and J genes are TRBV13 and TRBJ2-7; possibly TRBD2 for D (6 bases). The length of the CDR3 is 15 residues. Germline V gene data show CDR1 as PRHDT and CDR2 as FYEKMQ (reference sequence). Trimming removed 7 bases from V and 0 bases from J, with 16 bases in between. The CDR3 region is CASNIWRGTSYEQYF. For the CDR3, the DNA is TGTGCCAGCAACATATGGAGGGGTACCTCCTACGAGCAGTACTTC.

This clone was observed once. This chain uses TRBV6-4 with TRBJ1-2, with D uncertain. The CDR3 runs 15 residues. Trimming took off 0 bases at V and 4 bases at J, with 12 bases between the two ends. In germline, CDR1 is MRHNA, CDR2 SNTAGT. As DNA, the CDR3 is TGTGCCAGCAGTGACTCTTCCCGCAGTTTCTATGGCTACACCTTC. This gives the protein CASSDSSRSFYGYTF.

The rearrangement uses TRBV5-1 and TRBJ2-7; D perhaps matches TRBD2 (5 bases). The germline CDR1 and CDR2 sequences are SGHRS and YFSETQ. The CDR3 extends over 15 amino acids. Deletions cut 2 bases from V and 2 bases from J, with 14 bases between. The CDR3 bases are TGCGCCAGCAGCTTAGGTGATGGAGGCCCCTACGAGCAGTACTTC. As protein: CASSLGDGGPYEQYF.

The chain carries TRBV20-1 and TRBJ1-2; D is unresolved. V shed 3 bases and J shed 4 bases, with 12 bases lying between them. CDR1 is DFQATT, CDR2 SNEGSKA, per germline (reference sequence). The CDR3 extends over 13 amino acids. The CDR3 reads CSASGGQAYGYTF. CDR3 coding DNA: TGCAGTGCTAGTGGCGGGCAGGCCTATGGCTACACCTTC.

The chain is built from TRBV6-2 or TRBV6-3 and TRBJ2-7, with 8 nucleotides matching TRBD2. The length of the CDR3 is 16 residues. In germline, CDR1 is MNHEY, CDR2 SVGEGT. Trimming took 2 bases from V and 3 from J; bases not matched to a gene: 9. The CDR3 loop reads CASSYSGSGDIYEQYF. The CDR3 DNA sequence: TGTGCCAGCAGTTACAGTGGTAGCGGGGATATCTACGAGCAGTACTTC.

The chain uses TRBV28 and TRBJ1-2; D ambiguous. The V end was cut by 4 bases, the J end by 1 base, with 10 bases between. CDR1 and CDR2 from the germline V gene are MDHEN and SYDVKM. This CDR3 region has 14 residues. CDR3 sequence: CASSSPGVNYGYTF. Written as DNA, the CDR3 is TGTGCCAGCAGTTCTCCCGGGGTTAACTATGGCTACACCTTC.

The chain is built from TRBV9 and TRBJ2-1, with 8 bases fitting TRBD1. The CDR3 totals 14 residues. V shed 2 bases and J 8 bases; nucleotides not matched to a gene: 6. Germline V lookup: CDR1 SGDLS, CDR2 YYNGEE. The CDR3 bases are TGTGCCAGCAGCGTCCGACAGGGGAGCGATGAGCAGTTCTTC. This sequence encodes CASSVRQGSDEQFF.

CDR3 sequence (DNA): TGTGCCAGCAGCCAAGGGGACAGGGGTCATGGCTACACCTTC. Translated, it gives CASSQGDRGHGYTF. The chain combines TRBV3-1 (or the pseudogene TRBV3-2) with TRBJ1-2; 10 bases agree with TRBD1. J was trimmed by 6 bases and V by 1 base; bases with no gene match: 2. Germline-derived CDR1 and CDR2 are LGHDT and YNNKEL (reference sequence). This CDR3 region has 14 residues.

This chain connects TRBV5-1 to TRBJ2-7, with D possibly being TRBD1 (5 bases). The CDR3 loop spans 14 amino acids. Trimming took 4 bases from V and 2 from J, leaving 13 bases between them. The germline CDR1 and CDR2 sequences are SGHRS and YFSETQ. The CDR3 DNA sequence: TGCGCCAGCAGCCCAATACAGGTTCCCTACGAGCAGTACTTC. The encoded protein is CASSPIQVPYEQYF.

The rearrangement uses TRBV4-1 and TRBJ2-2; D is perhaps TRBD1 (6 bases). This CDR3 region has 19 residues. Trimming removed 2 bases at V and 0 bases at J, with 19 bases between. Germline values: CDR1 MGHRA, CDR2 YSYEKL. Here the CDR3 DNA reads TGCGCCAGCAGCCAACCATTCCGGGACACCTACACGAACACCGGGGAGCTGTTTTTT. This encodes CASSQPFRDTYTNTGELFF.

The chain joins TRBV28 to TRBJ2-1; D gene uncertain. This CDR3 region has 10 residues. Trimming pared 6 bases from V and 9 bases from J, leaving 6 bases between. From germline, CDR1 is MDHEN and CDR2 SYDVKM. CDR3 nucleotide sequence: TGTGCCAGCAGCCTTATTGAGCAGTTCTTC. Encoded protein: CASSLIEQFF.

The V and J genes are TRBV28 and TRBJ1-2; no reliable D call. Germline V CDR1 and CDR2: MDHEN, SYDVKM. V was clipped by 3 bases and J by 4 bases, with 6 bases between them. The CDR3 contains 12 residues. As DNA, the CDR3 is TGTGCCAGCAGTTTCTTCTCCTATGGCTACACCTTC. It is translated as CASSFFSYGYTF.

This sequence joins TRBV25-1 and TRBJ1-3, with unresolved D. The germline V and J ends were trimmed by 1 base and 10 bases, with 17 bases remaining between them. This CDR3 is built from 15 residues. Germline V lookup: CDR1 MGHDK, CDR2 SYGVNS. The CDR3 is CASSEFMGLSPTIYF. CDR3 bases: TGTGCCAGCAGTGAATTTATGGGCCTCTCACCAACCATATATTTT.

This clone has more than one count but fewer than ten. The chain is built from TRBV2 and TRBJ2-2; 8 bases agree with TRBD1. This CDR3 region has 15 residues. With V trimmed by 7 bases and J by 4 bases, 8 bases remained unmatched. Germline-derived CDR1 and CDR2 are SNHLY and FYNNEI. This chain's CDR3 is CASIIGTGSTGELFF. In nucleotides, the CDR3 is TGTGCCAGCATAATCGGGACAGGTTCCACCGGGGAGCTGTTTTTT.

The V call is TRBV5-3, the J call TRBJ2-5, with TRBD2 matching 14 bases. TRBV5-3 is annotated as an ORF whose role is uncertain. Unmatched junction bases numbered 22, after V lost 4 bases and J lost 5 bases. The CDR3 extends over 21 amino acids. The CDR3 is CARSPTPGLAGELQPGETQYF. The CDR3 DNA reads TGTGCCAGAAGCCCGACACCGGGACTAGCGGGAGAACTCCAGCCGGGGGAGACCCAGTACTTC.